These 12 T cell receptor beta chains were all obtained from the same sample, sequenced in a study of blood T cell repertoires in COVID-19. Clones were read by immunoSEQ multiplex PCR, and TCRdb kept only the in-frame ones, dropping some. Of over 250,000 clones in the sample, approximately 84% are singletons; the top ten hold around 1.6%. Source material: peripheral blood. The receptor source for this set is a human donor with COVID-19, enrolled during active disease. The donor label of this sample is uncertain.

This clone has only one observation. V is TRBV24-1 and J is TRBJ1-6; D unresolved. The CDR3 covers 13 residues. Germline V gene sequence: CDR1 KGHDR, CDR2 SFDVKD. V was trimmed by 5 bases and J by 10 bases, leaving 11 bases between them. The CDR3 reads CATSARSGSPLHF. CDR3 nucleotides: TGTGCCACCAGTGCCAGGTCTGGGTCACCCCTCCACTTT.

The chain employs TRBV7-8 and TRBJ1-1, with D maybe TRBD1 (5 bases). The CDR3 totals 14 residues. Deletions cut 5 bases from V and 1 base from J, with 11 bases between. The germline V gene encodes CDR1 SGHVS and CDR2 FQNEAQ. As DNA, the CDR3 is TGTGCCAGCAGCCCTCGGCAGGGGAACACTGAAGCTTTCTTT. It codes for CASSPRQGNTEAFF.

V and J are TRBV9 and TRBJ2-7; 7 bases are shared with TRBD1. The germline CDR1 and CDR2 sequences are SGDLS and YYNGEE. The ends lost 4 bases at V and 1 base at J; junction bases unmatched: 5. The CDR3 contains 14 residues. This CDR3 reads CASSPSTGSYEQYF. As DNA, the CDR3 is TGTGCCAGCAGCCCGTCGACAGGGTCCTACGAGCAGTACTTC.

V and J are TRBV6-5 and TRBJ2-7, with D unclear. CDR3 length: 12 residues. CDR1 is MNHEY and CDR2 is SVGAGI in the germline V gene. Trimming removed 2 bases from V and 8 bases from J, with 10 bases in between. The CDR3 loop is CASSYPYEQQYF. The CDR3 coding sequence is TGTGCCAGCAGTTACCCCTACGAGCAGCAGTACTTC.

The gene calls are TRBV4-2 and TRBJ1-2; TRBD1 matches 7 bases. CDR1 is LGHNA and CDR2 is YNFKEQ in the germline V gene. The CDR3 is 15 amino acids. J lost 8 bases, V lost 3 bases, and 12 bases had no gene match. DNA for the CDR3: TGTGCCAGCAGCCAGGGTGACAGGGTAACTGAGGGCTACACCTTC. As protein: CASSQGDRVTEGYTF.

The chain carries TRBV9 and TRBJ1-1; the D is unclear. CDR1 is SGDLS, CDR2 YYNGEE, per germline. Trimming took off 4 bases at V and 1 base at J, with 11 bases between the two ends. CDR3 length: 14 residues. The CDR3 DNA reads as TGTGCCAGCAGCCCCGTTCCGGGGAACACTGAAGCTTTCTTT. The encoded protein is CASSPVPGNTEAFF.

The chain's CDR3 is CASSYPSGRVLETQYF. The CDR3, as DNA: TGTGCCAGCAGTTACCCTAGCGGGAGGGTCTTGGAGACCCAGTACTTC. The chain uses TRBV6-2 or TRBV6-3 and TRBJ2-5; 12 bases agree with TRBD2. Germline lookup yields CDR1 MNHEY and CDR2 SVGEGT. Trimming cost V 2 bases and J 5 bases; bases outside gene matches: 6. The CDR3 covers 16 residues.

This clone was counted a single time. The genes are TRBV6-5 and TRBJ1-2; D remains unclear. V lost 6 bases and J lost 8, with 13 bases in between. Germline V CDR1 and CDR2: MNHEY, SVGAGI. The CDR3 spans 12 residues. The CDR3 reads CASRALFWGYTF. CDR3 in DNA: TGTGCCAGCAGGGCCCTTTTCTGGGGCTACACCTTC.

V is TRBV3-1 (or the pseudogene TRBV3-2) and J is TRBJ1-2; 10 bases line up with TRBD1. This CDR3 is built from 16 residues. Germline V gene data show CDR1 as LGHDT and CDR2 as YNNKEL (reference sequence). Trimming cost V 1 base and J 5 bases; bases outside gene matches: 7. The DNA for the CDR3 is TGTGCCAGCAGCCAAGGTGGGACAGGGGCAGGGTATGGCTACACCTTC. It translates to CASSQGGTGAGYGYTF.

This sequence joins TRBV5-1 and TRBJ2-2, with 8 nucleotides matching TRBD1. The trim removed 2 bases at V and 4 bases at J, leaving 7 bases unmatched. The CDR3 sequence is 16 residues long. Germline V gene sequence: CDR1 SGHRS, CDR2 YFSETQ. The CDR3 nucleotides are TGCGCCAGCAGCTTAGAGACAGGGGCGGGCACCGGGGAGCTGTTTTTT. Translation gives CASSLETGAGTGELFF.

In nucleotides, the CDR3 is TGTGCCAGCAGCTTTAATCAGGCTGAAGCTTTCTTT. As protein: CASSFNQAEAFF. V gene TRBV5-6 combines with J gene TRBJ1-1; D remains ambiguous. Trimming cost V 2 bases and J 6 bases, with 8 bases left between them. The CDR3 covers 12 residues. The germline gives CDR1 SGHDT, CDR2 YYEEEE.

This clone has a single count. CDR3 sequence: CASSLERRVADTQYF. The CDR3 bases are TGCGCCAGCAGCTTGGAAAGGAGAGTAGCAGATACGCAGTATTTT. V gene TRBV5-1 combines with J gene TRBJ2-3, with D hard to call. Trimming left V 0 bases short and J 4 bases short, with 12 bases between. Germline V gene sequence: CDR1 SGHRS, CDR2 YFSETQ. The CDR3 covers 15 residues.